The subject of this entry is one T cell receptor (beta chain). Germline CDR1 is LNHDA and CDR2 is SQIVND (reference sequence). Trimming left V 3 bases short and J 4 bases short, with 4 bases between. The CDR3 contains 12 residues. Source study methods: Reference gene primer amplification gave estimated nucleated cell counts. The assay was immunoSEQ multiplex PCR, and TCRdb's table has in-frame clones only and misses some. That table gives V, J and clone size, and the DNA gave D and trimming. The repertoire holds over 150,000 clones, with around 73% as singletons. The sample comes from a study of blood T cell repertoires in COVID-19. Background on the study: Sources were T cells, B-cell-depleted T cells, or PBMCs; the material itself was cDNA or gDNA.

Sequences were obtained from PBMCs or T cells enriched from blood (not recorded which). The chain has TRBV19 and TRBJ1-3; D is unresolved. This TCR derives from a woman between 50 and 59 years old who had recovered from COVID-19. CDR3: CASSIRGNTIYF. The CDR3 bases are TGTGCCAGTAGTATCAGAGGAAACACCATATATTTT. The full variable domain, rest sourced from reference TRBV19 and TRBJ1-3, is DGGITQSPKYLFRKEGQNVTLSCEQNLNHDAMYWYRQDPGQGLRLIYYSQIVNDFQKGDIAEGYSVSREKKESFPLTVTSAQKNPTAFYLCASSIRGNTIYFGEGSWLTVV.